This is a list of T cell receptor beta chains from one sample in a study of blood T cell repertoires in COVID-19. Assay used: immunoSEQ multiplex PCR; TCRdb lists only in-frame clones, some missing. The sample carries a few hundred thousand clones, approximately 83% recorded once. Input material: PBMCs or T cells enriched from blood (not recorded which). These receptors originate from a woman aged 50 to 65 who had recovered from COVID-19. Each CDR3 is given with its conserved first and last residue.

V gene	J gene	CDR3 protein
TRBV24-1	TRBJ1-3	CATSDRSGFRNTIYF
TRBV9	TRBJ1-1	CASSVDSNTEAFF
TRBV9	TRBJ1-6	CASSTGGSSYNSPLHF
TRBV20-1	TRBJ2-1	CSARMMREQFF
TRBV3-1/TRBV3-2	TRBJ2-5	CASSSLETQYF
TRBV11-2	TRBJ1-4	CASSASRTVEKLFF
TRBV19	TRBJ1-5	CASSIVPGNQPQHF
TRBV28	TRBJ2-1	CASSFNGLAPWEQFF
TRBV18	TRBJ1-2	CASSPETDSGYTF
TRBV7-9	TRBJ1-4	CASSFAGPDEKLFF
TRBV20-1	TRBJ1-2	CSGTTGYTF
TRBV28	TRBJ2-1	CASSLVRGSGIKQFF
TRBV28	TRBJ1-2	CASSLRGFNYGYTF
TRBV2	TRBJ2-6	CASSPGQGVTGANVLTF
TRBV7-2	TRBJ2-2	CASSSTTAGELFF
TRBV6-5	TRBJ1-4	CASSTPTGGDEKLFF
TRBV3-1/TRBV3-2	TRBJ1-6	CASSWTGRSPLHF
TRBV5-1	TRBJ2-5	CASSPTPLEGQETQYF
TRBV27	TRBJ2-7	CASSKQTASYEQYF
TRBV28	TRBJ1-5	CASIYTGISNQPQHF
TRBV29-1	TRBJ2-2	CSVYFTGELFF
TRBV19	TRBJ2-1	CASSIGLALSSYNEQFF